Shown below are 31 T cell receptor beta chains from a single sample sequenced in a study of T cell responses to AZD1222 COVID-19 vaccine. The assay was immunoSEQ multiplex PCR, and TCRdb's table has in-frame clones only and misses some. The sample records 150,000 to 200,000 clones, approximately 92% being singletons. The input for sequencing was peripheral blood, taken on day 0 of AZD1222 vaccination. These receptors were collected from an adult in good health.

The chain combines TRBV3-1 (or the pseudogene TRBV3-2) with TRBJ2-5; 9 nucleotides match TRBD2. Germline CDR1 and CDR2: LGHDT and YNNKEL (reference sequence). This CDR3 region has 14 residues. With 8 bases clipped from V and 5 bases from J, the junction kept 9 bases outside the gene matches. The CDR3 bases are TGTGCCAGCGTCCCCACGGGACTAGCTGAGACCCAGTACTTC. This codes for CASVPTGLAETQYF.

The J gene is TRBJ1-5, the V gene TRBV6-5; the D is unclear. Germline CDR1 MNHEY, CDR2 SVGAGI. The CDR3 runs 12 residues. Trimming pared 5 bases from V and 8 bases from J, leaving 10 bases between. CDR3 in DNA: TGTGCCAGCAGTCCCCGGAAGGAGCCCCAGCATTTT. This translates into CASSPRKEPQHF.

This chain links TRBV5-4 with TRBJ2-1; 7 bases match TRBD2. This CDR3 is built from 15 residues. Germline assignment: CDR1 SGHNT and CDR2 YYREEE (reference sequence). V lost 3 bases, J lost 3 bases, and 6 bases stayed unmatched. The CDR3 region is CASSSPSGGYNEQFF. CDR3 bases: TGTGCCAGCAGCTCCCCTAGCGGAGGCTACAATGAGCAGTTCTTC.

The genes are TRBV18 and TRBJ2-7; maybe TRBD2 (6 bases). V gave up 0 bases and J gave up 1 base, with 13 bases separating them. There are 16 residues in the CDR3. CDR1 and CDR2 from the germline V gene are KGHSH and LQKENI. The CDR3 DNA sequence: TGTGCCAGCTCACCACCGCAGGAGGGGCTTTCCTACGAGCAGTACTTC. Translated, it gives CASSPPQEGLSYEQYF.

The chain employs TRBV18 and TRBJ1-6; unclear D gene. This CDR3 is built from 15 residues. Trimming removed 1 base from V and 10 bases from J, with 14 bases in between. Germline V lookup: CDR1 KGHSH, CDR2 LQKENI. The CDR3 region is CASSPQSPGRSPLHF. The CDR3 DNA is TGTGCCAGCTCACCACAGTCCCCCGGCAGGTCACCCCTCCACTTT.

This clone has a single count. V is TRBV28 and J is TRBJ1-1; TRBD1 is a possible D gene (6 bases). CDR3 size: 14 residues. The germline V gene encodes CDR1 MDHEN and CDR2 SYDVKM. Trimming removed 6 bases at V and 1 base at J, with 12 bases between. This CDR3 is CASRHDRSNTEAFF. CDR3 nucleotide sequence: TGTGCCAGCAGACACGACAGGTCGAACACTGAAGCTTTCTTT. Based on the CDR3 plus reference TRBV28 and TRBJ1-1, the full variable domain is DVKVTQSSRYLVKRTGEKVFLECVQDMDHENMFWYRQDPGLGLRLIYFSYDVKMKEKGDIPEGYSVSREKKERFSLILESASTNQTSMYLCASRHDRSNTEAFFGQGTRLTVV.

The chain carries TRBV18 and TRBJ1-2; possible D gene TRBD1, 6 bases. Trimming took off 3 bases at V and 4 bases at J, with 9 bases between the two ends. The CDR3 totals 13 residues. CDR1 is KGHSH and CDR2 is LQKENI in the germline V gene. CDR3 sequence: CASSPSDSYGYTF. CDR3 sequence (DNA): TGTGCCAGCTCACCCTCGGACAGCTATGGCTACACCTTC. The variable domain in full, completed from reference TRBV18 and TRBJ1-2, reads NAGVMQNPRHLVRRRGQEARLRCSPMKGHSHVYWYRQLPEEGLKFMVYLQKENIIDESGMPKERFSAEFPKEGPSILRIQQVVRGDSAAYFCASSPSDSYGYTFGSGTRLTVV.

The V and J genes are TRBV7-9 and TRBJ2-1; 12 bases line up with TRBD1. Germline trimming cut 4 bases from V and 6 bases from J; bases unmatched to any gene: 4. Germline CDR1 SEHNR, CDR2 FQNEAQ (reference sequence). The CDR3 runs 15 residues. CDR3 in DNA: TGTGCCAGCAGCTCCCGGGACAGGGGGCTCAATGAGCAGTTCTTC. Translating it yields CASSSRDRGLNEQFF.

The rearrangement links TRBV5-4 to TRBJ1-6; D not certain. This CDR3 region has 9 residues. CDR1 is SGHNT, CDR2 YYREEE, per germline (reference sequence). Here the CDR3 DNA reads TGTGCTAGGGTTTCACCCCTCCACTTT. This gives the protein CARVSPLHF.

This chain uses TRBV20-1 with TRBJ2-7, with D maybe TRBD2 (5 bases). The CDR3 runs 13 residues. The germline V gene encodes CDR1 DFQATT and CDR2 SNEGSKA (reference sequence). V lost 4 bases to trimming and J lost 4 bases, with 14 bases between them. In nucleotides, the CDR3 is TGCAGTGCTACTGAGGTGAGAGGGTACGAGCAGTACTTC. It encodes CSATEVRGYEQYF.

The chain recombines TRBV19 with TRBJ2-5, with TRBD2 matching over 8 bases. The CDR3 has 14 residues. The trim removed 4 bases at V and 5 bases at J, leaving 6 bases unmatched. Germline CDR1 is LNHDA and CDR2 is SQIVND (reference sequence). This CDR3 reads CASSTGLEEETQYF. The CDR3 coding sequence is TGTGCCAGTAGTACGGGACTAGAGGAGGAGACCCAGTACTTC.

The CDR3 DNA follows: TGTGCCAGCAGTCCCGGGACCCGGCGCTACACCTTC. Translated: CASSPGTRRYTF. The J gene is TRBJ1-2, the V gene TRBV12-3 or TRBV12-4; possibly TRBD1 for D (5 bases). The CDR3 is made up of 12 amino acids. The V and J ends lost 5 bases and 9 bases respectively, with 13 bases between them.

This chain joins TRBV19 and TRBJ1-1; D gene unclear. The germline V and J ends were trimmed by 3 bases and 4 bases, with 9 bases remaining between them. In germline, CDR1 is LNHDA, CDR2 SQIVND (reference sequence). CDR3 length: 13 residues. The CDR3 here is CASSIRPATEAFF. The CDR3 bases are TGTGCCAGTAGTATTCGGCCGGCCACTGAAGCTTTCTTT.

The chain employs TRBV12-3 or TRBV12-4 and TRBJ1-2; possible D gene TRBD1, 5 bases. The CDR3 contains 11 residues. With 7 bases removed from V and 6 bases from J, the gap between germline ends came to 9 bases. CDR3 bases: TGTGCCAGCATGGGGGGGGATGGCTACACCTTC. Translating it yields CASMGGDGYTF.

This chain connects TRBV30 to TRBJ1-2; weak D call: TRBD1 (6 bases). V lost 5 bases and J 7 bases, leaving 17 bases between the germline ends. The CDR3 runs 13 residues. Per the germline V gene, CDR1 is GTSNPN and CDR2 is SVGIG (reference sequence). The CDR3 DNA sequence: TGTGCCTGGGTCTTAACCAGGGGAGGTGGCTACACCTTC. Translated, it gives CAWVLTRGGGYTF.

The CDR3 DNA reads as TGCGCCAGCAGCCAGTCCAGGGGTGGCTACACCTTC. It translates to CASSQSRGGYTF. The rearrangement links TRBV4-3 to TRBJ1-2, with D possibly TRBD1 on 6 matching bases. The length of the CDR3 is 12 residues. Germline lookup yields CDR1 LGHNA and CDR2 YSLEER. The V and J ends lost 3 bases and 7 bases respectively, with 9 bases between them.

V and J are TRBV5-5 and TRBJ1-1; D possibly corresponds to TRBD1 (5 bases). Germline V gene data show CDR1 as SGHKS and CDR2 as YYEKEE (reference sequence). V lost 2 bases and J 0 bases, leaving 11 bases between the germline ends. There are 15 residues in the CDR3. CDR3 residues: CASSLWGEVNTEAFF. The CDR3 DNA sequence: TGTGCCAGCAGCTTATGGGGGGAGGTGAACACTGAAGCTTTCTTT.

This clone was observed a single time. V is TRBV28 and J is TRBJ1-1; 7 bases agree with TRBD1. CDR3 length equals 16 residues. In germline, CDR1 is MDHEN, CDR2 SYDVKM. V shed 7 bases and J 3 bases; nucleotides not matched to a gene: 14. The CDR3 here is CASTLGKGAWYTEAFF. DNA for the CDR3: TGTGCCAGCACCCTCGGGAAGGGGGCATGGTACACTGAAGCTTTCTTT.

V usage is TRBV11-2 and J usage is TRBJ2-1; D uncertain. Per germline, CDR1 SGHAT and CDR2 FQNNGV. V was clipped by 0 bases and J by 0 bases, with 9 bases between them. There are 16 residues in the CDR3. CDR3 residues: CASSLDQVSSYNEQFF. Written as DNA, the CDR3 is TGTGCCAGCAGCTTAGATCAAGTAAGCTCCTACAATGAGCAGTTCTTC.

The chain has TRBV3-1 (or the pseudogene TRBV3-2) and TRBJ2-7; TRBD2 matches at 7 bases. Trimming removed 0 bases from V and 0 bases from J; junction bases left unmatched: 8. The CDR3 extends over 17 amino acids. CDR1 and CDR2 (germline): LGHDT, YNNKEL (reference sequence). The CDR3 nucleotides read TGTGCCAGCAGCCAAGAAGGTCTACTAGCGAACTCCTACGAGCAGTACTTC. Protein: CASSQEGLLANSYEQYF.

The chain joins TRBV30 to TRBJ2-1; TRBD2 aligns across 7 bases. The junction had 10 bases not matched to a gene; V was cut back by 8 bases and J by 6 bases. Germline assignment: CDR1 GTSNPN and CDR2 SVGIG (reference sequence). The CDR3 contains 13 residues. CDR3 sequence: CAGRESVTNEQFF. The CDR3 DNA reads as TGTGCCGGGCGGGAGTCGGTCACCAATGAGCAGTTCTTC.

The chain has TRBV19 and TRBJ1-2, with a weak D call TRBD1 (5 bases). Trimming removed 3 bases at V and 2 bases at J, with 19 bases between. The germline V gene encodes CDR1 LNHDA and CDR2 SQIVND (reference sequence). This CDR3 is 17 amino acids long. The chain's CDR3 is CASSIPTRDLLNYGYTF. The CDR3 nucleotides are TGTGCCAGTAGTATTCCAACCAGGGATCTTTTAAACTATGGCTACACCTTC.

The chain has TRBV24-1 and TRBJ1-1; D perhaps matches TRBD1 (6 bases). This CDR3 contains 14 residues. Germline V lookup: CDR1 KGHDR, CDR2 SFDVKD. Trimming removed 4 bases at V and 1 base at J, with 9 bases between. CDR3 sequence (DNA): TGTGCCACCAGTGAGGGGGCAAGGAACACTGAAGCTTTCTTT. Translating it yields CATSEGARNTEAFF.

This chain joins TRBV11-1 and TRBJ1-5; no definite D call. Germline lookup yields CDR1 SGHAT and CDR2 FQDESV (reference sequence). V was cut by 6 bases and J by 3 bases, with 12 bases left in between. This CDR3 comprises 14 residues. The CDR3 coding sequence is TGTGCCAGCAGGGGCGAGATAGTCAATCAGCCCCAGCATTTT. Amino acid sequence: CASRGEIVNQPQHF. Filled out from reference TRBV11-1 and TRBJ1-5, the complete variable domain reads EAEVAQSPRYKITEKSQAVAFWCDPISGHATLYWYRQILGQGPELLVQFQDESVVDDSQLPKDRFSAERLKGVDSTLKIQPAELGDSAMYLCASRGEIVNQPQHFGDGTRLSIL.

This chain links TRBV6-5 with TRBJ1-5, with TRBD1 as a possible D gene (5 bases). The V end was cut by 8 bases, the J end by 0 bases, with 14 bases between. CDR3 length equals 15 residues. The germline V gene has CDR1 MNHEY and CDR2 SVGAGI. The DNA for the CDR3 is TGTGCCAGCCGCGGCGGGACCAATAGCAATCAGCCCCAGCATTTT. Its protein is CASRGGTNSNQPQHF.

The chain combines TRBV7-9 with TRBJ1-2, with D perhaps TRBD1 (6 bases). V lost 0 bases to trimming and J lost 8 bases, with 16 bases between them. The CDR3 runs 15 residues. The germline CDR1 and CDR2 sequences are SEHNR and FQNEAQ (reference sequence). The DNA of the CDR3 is TGTGCCAGCAGCTTAGCGCTAAGGCAGGGGTTCGGCTACACCTTC. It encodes CASSLALRQGFGYTF.

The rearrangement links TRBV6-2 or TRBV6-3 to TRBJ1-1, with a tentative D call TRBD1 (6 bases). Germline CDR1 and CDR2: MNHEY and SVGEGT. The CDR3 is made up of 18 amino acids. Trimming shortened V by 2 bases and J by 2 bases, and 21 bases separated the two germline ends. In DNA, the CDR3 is TGTGCCAGCAGTTACCACTGGGACATTCGAAACGTCAACACTGAAGCTTTCTTT. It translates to CASSYHWDIRNVNTEAFF.

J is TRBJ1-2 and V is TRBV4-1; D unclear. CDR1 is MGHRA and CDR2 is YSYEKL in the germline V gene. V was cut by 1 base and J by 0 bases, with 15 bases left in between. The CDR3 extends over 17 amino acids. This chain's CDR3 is CASSQVRLRSPNYGYTF. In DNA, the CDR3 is TGCGCCAGCAGCCAAGTACGCCTAAGGAGCCCTAACTATGGCTACACCTTC.

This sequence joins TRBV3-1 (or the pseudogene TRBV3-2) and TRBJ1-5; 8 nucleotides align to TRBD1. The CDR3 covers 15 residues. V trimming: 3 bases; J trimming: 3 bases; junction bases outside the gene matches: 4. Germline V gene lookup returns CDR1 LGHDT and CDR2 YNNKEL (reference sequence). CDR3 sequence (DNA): TGTGCCAGCAGCCAGGGGGACAGGAACAATCAGCCCCAGCATTTT. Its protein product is CASSQGDRNNQPQHF.

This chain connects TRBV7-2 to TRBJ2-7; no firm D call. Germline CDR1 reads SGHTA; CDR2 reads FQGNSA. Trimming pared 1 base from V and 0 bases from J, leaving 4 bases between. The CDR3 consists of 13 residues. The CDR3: CASSLDRSYEQYF. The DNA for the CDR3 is TGTGCCAGCAGCTTAGACCGCTCCTACGAGCAGTACTTC. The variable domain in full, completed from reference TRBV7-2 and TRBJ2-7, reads GAGVSQSPSNKVTEKGKDVELRCDPISGHTALYWYRQSLGQGLEFLIYFQGNSAPDKSGLPSDRFSAERTGGSVSTLTIQRTQQEDSAVYLCASSLDRSYEQYFGPGTRLTVT.

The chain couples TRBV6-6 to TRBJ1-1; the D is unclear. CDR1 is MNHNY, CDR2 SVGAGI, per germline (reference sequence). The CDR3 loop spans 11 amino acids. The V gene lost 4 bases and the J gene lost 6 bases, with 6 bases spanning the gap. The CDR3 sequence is CASSLYSEAFF. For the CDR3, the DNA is TGTGCCAGCAGTTTATATTCTGAAGCTTTCTTT.